This is a list of T cell receptor beta chains from one sample in a study of Graves' ophthalmopathy and Graves' hyperthyroidism. Each CDR3 protein is one row after TCRdb ran MiXCR on the multiplex PCR reads. The table lists around 340,000 distinct CDR3 sequences, roughly a sixth of them singletons. Input material: peripheral blood. Every receptor here comes from an adult man with Graves' ophthalmopathy. Each CDR3 is given with its conserved first and last residue. The order of the fields is D gene, clone size, J gene, V gene, CDR3 protein, CDR3 DNA. A D gene is named only where the DNA matches it firmly. Clone size is shown for a subset of rows, as once, few, many or a class of expanded clone.

D: .; size: many; J: TRBJ1-1; V: TRBV9; CDR3: CASSAHLRGGEAFF; DNA: TGTGCCAGCAGCGCCCACCTAAGGGGCGGTGAAGCTTTCTTT
D: TRBD1; size: many; J: TRBJ1-2; V: TRBV27; CDR3: CASSLLGQGAPGANYGYTF; DNA: TGTGCCAGCAGTTTATTGGGACAGGGGGCGCCGGGGGCTAACTATGGCTACACCTTC
D: .; size: many; J: TRBJ1-2; V: TRBV11-2; CDR3: CASSPWTQNQPYGYTF; DNA: TGTGCCAGCAGCCCCTGGACCCAGAATCAACCTTATGGCTACACCTTC
D: .; size: many; J: TRBJ1-2; V: TRBV2; CDR3: CASTTGTDYGYTF; DNA: TGTGCCAGCACCACCGGGACTGACTATGGCTACACCTTC
D: .; size: many; J: TRBJ1-6; V: TRBV27; CDR3: CASSRRRQLDSPLHF; DNA: TGTGCCAGCAGCCGACGCAGACAGTTGGATTCACCCCTCCACTTT
D: .; size: many; J: TRBJ1-1; V: TRBV30; CDR3: CAWSEGAGTEAFF; DNA: TGTGCCTGGAGTGAAGGGGCGGGCACTGAAGCTTTCTTT
D: .; size: many; J: TRBJ2-5; V: TRBV11-1; CDR3: CASSFPRTAPIARYQETQYF; DNA: TGTGCCAGCAGCTTTCCCCGAACAGCGCCGATCGCCAGGTACCAAGAGACCCAGTACTTC
D: .; size: .; J: TRBJ2-4; V: TRBV6-1; CDR3: CASDGGLAKNIQYF; DNA: TGTGCCAGCGACGGGGGCCTAGCCAAAAACATTCAGTACTTC
D: .; size: .; J: TRBJ1-1; V: TRBV30; CDR3: CAWSGAGSTGAFF; DNA: TGTGCCTGGAGTGGCGCAGGGAGCACTGGAGCCTTCTTT
D: .; size: many; J: TRBJ1-5; V: TRBV7-8; CDR3: CASSLFSKQTSNQPQHF; DNA: TGTGCCAGCAGCTTATTCTCGAAGCAGACAAGCAATCAGCCCCAGCATTTT
D: TRBD1; size: .; J: TRBJ2-7; V: TRBV6-2/TRBV6-3; CDR3: CASRTGTGVYEQYF; DNA: TGTGCCAGCAGAACCGGGACAGGGGTGTACGAGCAGTACTTC
D: .; size: many; J: TRBJ2-2; V: TRBV15; CDR3: CATSAIPTRTGELFF; DNA: TGTGCCACCAGCGCCATACCTACACGGACCGGGGAGCTGTTTTTT
D: .; size: many; J: TRBJ2-7; V: TRBV13; CDR3: CASSLVRSYEQYF; DNA: TGTGCCAGCAGCTTAGTTCGTTCCTACGAGCAGTACTTC
D: .; size: few; J: TRBJ1-6; V: TRBV11-2; CDR3: CASRGEWGSYNSPLHF; DNA: TGTGCCAGCAGGGGGGAATGGGGCTCCTATAATTCACCCCTCCACTTT
D: .; size: .; J: TRBJ1-1; V: TRBV12-3/TRBV12-4; CDR3: CASSLTGKAFF; DNA: TGTGCCAGCAGTTTGACGGGTAAGGCTTTCTTT
D: .; size: many; J: TRBJ2-5; V: TRBV20-1; CDR3: CSARVEQQETQYF; DNA: TGCAGTGCTAGAGTAGAACAGCAAGAGACCCAGTACTTC
D: .; size: many; J: TRBJ1-1; V: TRBV6-2/TRBV6-3; CDR3: CASRGGFENTEAFF; DNA: TGTGCCAGCAGGGGGGGATTCGAAAACACTGAAGCTTTCTTT
D: .; size: .; J: TRBJ2-5; V: TRBV7-2; CDR3: CASSLLGTFKETQYF; DNA: TGTGCCAGCAGCCTGCTGGGGACATTTAAAGAGACCCAGTACTTC
D: .; size: many; J: TRBJ2-2; V: TRBV6-2/TRBV6-3; CDR3: CASKTQGLTGTGELFF; DNA: TGTGCCAGCAAAACACAGGGACTAACCGGGACCGGGGAGCTGTTTTTT